This entry features one T cell receptor beta chain sequence. Sequencing was performed with immunoSEQ multiplex PCR; in TCRdb, only in-frame clones are kept and a portion is missing. Seen here are fewer than 90,000 clones, approximately 90% observed once, and the top ten hold approximately 0.41%. The data stem from a study of technical replicates of blood from four donors. The sequenced sample consisted of T cells isolated from PBMCs. The receptor's source is a human donor in good health.

CDR3 region: CARSGSSGSGTYEQYF. The CDR3 nucleotides are TGTGCCAGAAGCGGAAGTAGCGGGAGCGGGACCTACGAGCAGTACTTC. The chain uses TRBV5-3 and TRBJ2-7; 9 bases are shared with TRBD2. Being an ORF, TRBV5-3 has a function that is uncertain. The CDR3 is made up of 16 amino acids. J lost 2 bases, V lost 4 bases, and 10 bases had no gene match.